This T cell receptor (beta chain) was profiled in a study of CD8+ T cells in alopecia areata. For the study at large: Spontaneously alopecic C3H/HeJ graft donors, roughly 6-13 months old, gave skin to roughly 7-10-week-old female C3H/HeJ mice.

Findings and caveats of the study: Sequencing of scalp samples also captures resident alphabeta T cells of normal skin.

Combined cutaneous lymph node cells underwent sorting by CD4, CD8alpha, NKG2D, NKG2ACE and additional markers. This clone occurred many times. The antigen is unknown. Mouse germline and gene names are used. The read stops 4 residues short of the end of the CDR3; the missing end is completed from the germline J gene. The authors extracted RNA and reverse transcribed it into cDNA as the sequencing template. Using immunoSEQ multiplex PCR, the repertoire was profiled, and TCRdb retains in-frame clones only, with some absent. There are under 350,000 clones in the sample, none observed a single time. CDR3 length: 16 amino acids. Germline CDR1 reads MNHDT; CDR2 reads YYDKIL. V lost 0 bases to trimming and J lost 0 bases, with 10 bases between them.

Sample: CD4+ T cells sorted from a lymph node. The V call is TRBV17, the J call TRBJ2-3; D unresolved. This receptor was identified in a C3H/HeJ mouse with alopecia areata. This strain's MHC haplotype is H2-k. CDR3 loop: CASSRDLTDSAETLYF. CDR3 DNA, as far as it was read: TGTGCTAGCAGTAGAGATCTCACAGATAGTGCAGAA.